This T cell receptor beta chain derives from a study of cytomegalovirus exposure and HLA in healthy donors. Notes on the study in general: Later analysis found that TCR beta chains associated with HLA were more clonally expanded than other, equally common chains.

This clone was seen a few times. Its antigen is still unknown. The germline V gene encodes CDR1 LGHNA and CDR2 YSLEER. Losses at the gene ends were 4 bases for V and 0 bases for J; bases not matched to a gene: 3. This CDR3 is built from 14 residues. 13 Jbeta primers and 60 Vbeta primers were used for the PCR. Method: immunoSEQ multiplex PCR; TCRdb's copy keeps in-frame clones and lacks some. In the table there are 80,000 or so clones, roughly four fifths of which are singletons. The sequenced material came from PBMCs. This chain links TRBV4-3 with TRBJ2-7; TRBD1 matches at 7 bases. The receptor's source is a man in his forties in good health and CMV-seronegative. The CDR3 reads CASSPGQVSYEQYF. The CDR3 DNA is TGCGCCAGCAGCCCTGGACAGGTCTCCTACGAGCAGTACTTC.